This paragraph covers one T cell receptor beta chain sequence. The antigen is unknown. This entry comes from a study of CXCR3-negative and CXCR3-positive naive CD8 T cells. Looking at the study overall: The study obtained 130 million to 150 million TRB reads, about 1.5 +/- 0.3 million per library.

Findings and limits, study-wide: Memory CD8+ cells had much lower diversity, and both naive subsets had comparably high diversity. When CXCR3-positive naive cells were set against CXCR3-negative naive cells, the former had more hydrophobic TRB CDR3s.

By phenotype, naive CD8+ T cells were CD45RO-CCR7+CD27+CD95-. The CDR3 sequence is 14 residues long. CDR1 is SGHTA, CDR2 FQGNSA, per germline. The TRB cDNA libraries were prepared by 5' RACE with UMI labels. TCRdb re-called the 5' RACE reads and shows each CDR3 protein once, DNA omitted. In all, the sample yields 90,000 to 100,000 distinct CDR3 sequences. The V gene is TRBV7-2, the J gene TRBJ2-5. This sequence originates from a human donor in good health. Some clones in this sample may be carry-over from other donors' samples. The sample consisted of naive CXCR3+ CD8+ T cells from blood. Subset of the sample: CD45RO-CCR7+CD27+CD95- naive CD8+ T cells expressing CXCR3 (TNR3+). CDR3 amino acids: CASNPNLSGETQYF.